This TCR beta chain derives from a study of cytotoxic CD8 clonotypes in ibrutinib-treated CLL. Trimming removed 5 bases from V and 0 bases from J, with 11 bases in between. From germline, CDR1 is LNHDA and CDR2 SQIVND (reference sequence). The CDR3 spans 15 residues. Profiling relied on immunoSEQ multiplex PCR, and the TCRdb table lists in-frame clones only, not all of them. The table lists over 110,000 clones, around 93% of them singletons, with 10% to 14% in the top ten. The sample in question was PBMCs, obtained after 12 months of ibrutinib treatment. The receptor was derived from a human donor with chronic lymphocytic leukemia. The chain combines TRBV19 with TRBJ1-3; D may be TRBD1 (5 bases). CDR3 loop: CASSYRKSSGNTIYF. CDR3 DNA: TGTGCCAGTAGTTACAGGAAGAGCTCTGGAAACACCATATATTTT.